This TCR beta chain stems from a study of blood T cell repertoires in COVID-19. Measured with immunoSEQ multiplex PCR; TCRdb has only the in-frame clones, and not every one. The table has approximately 120,000 clones, 80% to 90% seen once. This CDR3 contains 14 residues. Trimming cost V 7 bases and J 6 bases, with 16 bases left between them. Germline assignment: CDR1 ENHRY and CDR2 SYGVKD. This receptor was obtained from a human donor in a cohort sampled during active COVID-19. The material sequenced was peripheral blood. The chain uses TRBV10-3 and TRBJ2-1, with D perhaps matching TRBD2 (5 bases). CDR3 sequence: CAITGGGLGNEQFF. The CDR3 nucleotides are TGTGCCATCACCGGTGGAGGTCTAGGCAATGAGCAGTTCTTC.